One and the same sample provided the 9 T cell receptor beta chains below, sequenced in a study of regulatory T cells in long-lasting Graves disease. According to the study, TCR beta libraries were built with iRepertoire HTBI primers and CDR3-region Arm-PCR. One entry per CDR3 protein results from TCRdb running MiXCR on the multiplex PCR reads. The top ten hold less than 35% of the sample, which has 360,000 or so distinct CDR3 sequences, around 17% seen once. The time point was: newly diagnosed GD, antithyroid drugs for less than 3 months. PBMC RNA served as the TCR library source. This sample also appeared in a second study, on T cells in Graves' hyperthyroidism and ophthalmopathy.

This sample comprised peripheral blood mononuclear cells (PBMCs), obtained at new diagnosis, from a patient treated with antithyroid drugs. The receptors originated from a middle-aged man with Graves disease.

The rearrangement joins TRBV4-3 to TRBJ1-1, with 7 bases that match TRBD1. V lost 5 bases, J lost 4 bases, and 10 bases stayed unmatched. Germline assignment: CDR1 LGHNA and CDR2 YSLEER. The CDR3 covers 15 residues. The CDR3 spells CASSLRQGSSTEAFF. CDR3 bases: TGCGCCAGCAGCTTAAGACAGGGATCGAGCACTGAAGCTTTCTTT.

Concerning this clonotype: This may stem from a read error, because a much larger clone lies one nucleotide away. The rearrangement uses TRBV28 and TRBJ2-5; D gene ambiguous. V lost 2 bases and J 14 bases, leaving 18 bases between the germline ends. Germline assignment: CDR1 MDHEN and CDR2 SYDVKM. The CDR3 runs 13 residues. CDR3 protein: CASSLPQHIGHYF. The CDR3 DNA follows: TGTGCCAGCAGTTTACCACAACACATAGGCCACTACTTC.

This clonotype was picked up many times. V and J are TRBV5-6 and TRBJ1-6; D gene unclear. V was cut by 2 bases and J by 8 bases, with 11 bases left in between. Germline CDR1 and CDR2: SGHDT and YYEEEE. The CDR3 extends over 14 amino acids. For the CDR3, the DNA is TGTGCCAGCAGCTTTGAGGGTCGAGATTCACCCCTCCACTTT. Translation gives CASSFEGRDSPLHF.

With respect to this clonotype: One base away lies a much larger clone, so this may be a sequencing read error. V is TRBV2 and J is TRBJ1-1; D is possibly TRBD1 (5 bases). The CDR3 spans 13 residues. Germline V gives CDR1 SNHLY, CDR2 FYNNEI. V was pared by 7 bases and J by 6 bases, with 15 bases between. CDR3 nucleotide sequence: TGTGCCAGCATTCCCGCAGGGAATGCTGAAGCTTTCTTT. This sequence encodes CASIPAGNAEAFF. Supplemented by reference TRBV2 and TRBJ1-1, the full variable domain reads EPEVTQTPSHQVTQMGQEVILRCVPISNHLYFYWYRQILGQKVEFLVSFYNNEISEKSEIFDDQFSVERPDGSNFTLKIRSTKLEDSAMYFCASIPAGNAEAFFGQGTRLTVV.

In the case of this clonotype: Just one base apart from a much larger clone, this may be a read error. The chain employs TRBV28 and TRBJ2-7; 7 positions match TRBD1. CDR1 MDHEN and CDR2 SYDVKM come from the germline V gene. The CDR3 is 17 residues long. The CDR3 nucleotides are TGTGCCGGCAGCTCAACATACACAGGGACAGAGTCCTACGAGCAGTACTTC. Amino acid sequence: CAGSSTYTGTESYEQYF.

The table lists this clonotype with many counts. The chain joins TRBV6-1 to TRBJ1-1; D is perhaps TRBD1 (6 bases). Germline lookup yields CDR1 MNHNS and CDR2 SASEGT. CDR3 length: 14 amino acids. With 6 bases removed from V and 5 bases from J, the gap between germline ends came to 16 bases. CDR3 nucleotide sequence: TGTGCCAGCAGCCAGGGGACCGCGAGTACTGAAGCTTTCTTT. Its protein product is CASSQGTASTEAFF.

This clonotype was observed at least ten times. For the CDR3, the DNA is TGTGCCAGCAGCTCTGTCAGCGACATACGGCCCCAGCATTTT. The encoded protein is CASSSVSDIRPQHF. This chain links TRBV12-3 or TRBV12-4 with TRBJ1-5; D unclear. The V gene lost 6 bases and the J gene lost 9 bases, with 18 bases spanning the gap. The CDR3 sequence is 14 residues long.

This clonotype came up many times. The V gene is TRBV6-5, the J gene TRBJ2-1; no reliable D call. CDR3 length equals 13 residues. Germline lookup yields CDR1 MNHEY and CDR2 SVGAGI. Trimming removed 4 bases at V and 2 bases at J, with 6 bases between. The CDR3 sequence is CASSSATYNEQFF. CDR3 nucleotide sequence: TGTGCCAGCAGTTCCGCAACCTACAATGAGCAGTTCTTC.

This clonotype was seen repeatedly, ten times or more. In DNA form, the CDR3 reads TGTGCCAGCAGCCTGCCGGGATACGGCCAGCCCCAGCATTTT. Protein sequence: CASSLPGYGQPQHF. The chain recombines TRBV28 with TRBJ1-5; no definite D call. Germline V CDR1 and CDR2: MDHEN, SYDVKM. V lost 6 bases and J 7 bases, leaving 16 bases between the germline ends. The CDR3 loop spans 14 amino acids.